This T cell receptor (beta chain) was sequenced in a study of T cells in Graves' hyperthyroidism and ophthalmopathy. General study points: Blood held most thyroid clonotypes expanded above 0.001 frequency.

Germline CDR1 and CDR2: MNHEY and SMNVEV (reference sequence). The length of the CDR3 is 13 residues. V was clipped by 6 bases and J by 4 bases, with 13 bases between them. Amplification of TCR beta CDR3 regions was performed using RNA transcripts as template. HTBI primers were the set used in a first-round RT-PCR of the TCR CDR3. TCRdb redid the calling of the multiplex PCR reads with MiXCR, one entry per CDR3 protein. Of 470,000 or so distinct CDR3 sequences listed, more than 20% are singletons. Diagnoses were established using clinical symptoms, serum thyroxine and TRAb, thyroid ultrasound and orbital computed tomography. The PBMCs studied were ones that came from about 10 ml fresh peripheral blood. This clonotype was recorded many times. Its antigen is not identified.

This receptor was taken from a man in his late teens or twenties with Graves' hyperthyroidism. Sequences were obtained from blood. This sequence joins TRBV27 and TRBJ2-7, with D possibly TRBD2 on 5 matching bases. The CDR3 reads CASSHGMEYEQYF. As DNA, the CDR3 is TGTGCCAGCAGCCACGGGATGGAATACGAGCAGTACTTC.